The 10 T cell receptor beta chains below were found in one sample sequenced in a study of blood T cell repertoires in COVID-19. Only in-frame clones appear in the TCRdb table, and some are missing; sequencing was by immunoSEQ multiplex PCR. The data show around 300,000 clones, with approximately 83% seen just once and 8% to 10% held by the top ten. The specimen was peripheral blood. The receptors were gathered from a woman aged 45-65 years who had recovered from COVID-19.

This rearrangement joins TRBV7-6 to TRBJ2-2; maybe TRBD1 (6 bases). Germline-derived CDR1 and CDR2 are SGHVS and FNYEAQ. The CDR3 loop spans 15 amino acids. Trimming pared 5 bases from V and 2 bases from J, leaving 12 bases between. The CDR3 loop is CASSTQGQNTGELFF. CDR3 nucleotide sequence: TGTGCCAGCAGCACCCAGGGACAAAACACCGGGGAGCTGTTTTTT.

The J gene is TRBJ2-5, the V gene TRBV28; 7 nucleotides align to TRBD1. The CDR3 length is 14 residues. CDR1 and CDR2 (germline): MDHEN, SYDVKM. V dropped 3 bases and J dropped 2; count of bases not matched to a gene: 3. CDR3 nucleotides: TGTGCCAGCAGTTTTTCAGGGGGACAAGAGACCCAGTACTTC. This encodes CASSFSGGQETQYF.

The chain combines TRBV28 with TRBJ2-7, with TRBD1 identical over 7 bases. The CDR3 sequence is 14 residues long. The V segment lost 6 bases and the J segment 0 bases; nucleotides outside the gene matches: 5. Germline CDR1 is MDHEN and CDR2 is SYDVKM. Written as DNA, the CDR3 is TGTGCCAGCAGGAGACAGGGAGACTCCTACGAGCAGTACTTC. This sequence encodes CASRRQGDSYEQYF.

This chain connects TRBV11-2 to TRBJ2-1; TRBD2 is a possible D gene (7 bases). Germline V gives CDR1 SGHAT, CDR2 FQNNGV. Trimming pared 5 bases from V and 2 bases from J, leaving 16 bases between. This CDR3 is 16 amino acids long. The CDR3 nucleotides are TGTGCCAGCAGCCGGGGTTGGGGGGGCCCCTACAATGAGCAGTTCTTC. It specifies CASSRGWGGPYNEQFF.

The chain links TRBV2 to TRBJ2-5, with a weak D call TRBD1 (6 bases). The CDR3 length is 14 residues. The germline V gene has CDR1 SNHLY and CDR2 FYNNEI. V gave up 8 bases and J gave up 5 bases, with 18 bases separating them. CDR3 protein: CASELEQGFETQYF. The CDR3 DNA is TGTGCCAGCGAGCTCGAACAGGGTTTTGAGACCCAGTACTTC.

This chain connects TRBV19 to TRBJ1-6; 7 bases line up with TRBD1. Per the germline V gene, CDR1 is LNHDA and CDR2 is SQIVND (reference sequence). The length of the CDR3 is 16 residues. V gave up 2 bases and J gave up 6 bases; unmatched junction bases: 7. The CDR3 nucleotides are TGTGCCAGTAGTATACTCCCAGGGGGAAGTAATTCACCCCTCCACTTT. Translated, it gives CASSILPGGSNSPLHF.

The CDR3 DNA reads TGCGCCAGCAGTGTGCTAGCGGGAGGCCGTAACACCGGGGAGCTGTTTTTT. Translation: CASSVLAGGRNTGELFF. The rearrangement joins TRBV10-2 to TRBJ2-2, with TRBD2 identical over 11 bases. Germline lookup yields CDR1 WSHSY and CDR2 SAAADI. With 4 bases clipped from V and 2 bases from J, the junction kept 6 bases outside the gene matches. The CDR3 spans 17 residues.

The chain links TRBV7-2 to TRBJ2-2, with 9 nucleotides matching TRBD1. Looked up from germline, CDR1 is SGHTA and CDR2 is FQGNSA. The CDR3 has 15 residues. V lost 4 bases to trimming and J lost 6 bases; unmatched junction nucleotides: 6. CDR3 nucleotides: TGTGCCAGCAGCTCGGGACAGGGAATCCCCGGGGAGCTGTTTTTT. This codes for CASSSGQGIPGELFF. Supplemented by reference TRBV7-2 and TRBJ2-2, the full variable domain reads GAGVSQSPSNKVTEKGKDVELRCDPISGHTALYWYRQSLGQGLEFLIYFQGNSAPDKSGLPSDRFSAERTGGSVSTLTIQRTQQEDSAVYLCASSSGQGIPGELFFGEGSRLTVL.

This clone was observed a handful of times. The V gene is TRBV15, the J gene TRBJ1-2, with a possible D match to TRBD1 (6 bases). The germline gives CDR1 LNHNV, CDR2 YYDKDF (reference sequence). The V and J ends lost 6 bases and 4 bases respectively, with 12 bases between them. The CDR3 runs 13 residues. CDR3 DNA: TGTGCCACCAGAAACAGGGACGTCTATGGCTACACCTTC. Translating gives CATRNRDVYGYTF.

The chain has TRBV30 and TRBJ1-1; no clear D gene. The CDR3 sequence is 13 residues long. V was clipped by 0 bases and J by 2 bases, with 7 bases between them. Per the germline V gene, CDR1 is GTSNPN and CDR2 is SVGIG (reference sequence). The CDR3 DNA reads as TGTGCCTGGAGTGTCGGACTCAACACTGAAGCTTTCTTT. Translated, it gives CAWSVGLNTEAFF. The entire variable domain, with the rest obtained from reference TRBV30 and TRBJ1-1, is as follows: SQTIHQWPATLVQPVGSPLSLECTVEGTSNPNLYWYRQAAGRGLQLLFYSVGIGQISSEVPQNLSASRPQDRQFILSSKKLLLSDSGFYLCAWSVGLNTEAFFGQGTRLTVV.